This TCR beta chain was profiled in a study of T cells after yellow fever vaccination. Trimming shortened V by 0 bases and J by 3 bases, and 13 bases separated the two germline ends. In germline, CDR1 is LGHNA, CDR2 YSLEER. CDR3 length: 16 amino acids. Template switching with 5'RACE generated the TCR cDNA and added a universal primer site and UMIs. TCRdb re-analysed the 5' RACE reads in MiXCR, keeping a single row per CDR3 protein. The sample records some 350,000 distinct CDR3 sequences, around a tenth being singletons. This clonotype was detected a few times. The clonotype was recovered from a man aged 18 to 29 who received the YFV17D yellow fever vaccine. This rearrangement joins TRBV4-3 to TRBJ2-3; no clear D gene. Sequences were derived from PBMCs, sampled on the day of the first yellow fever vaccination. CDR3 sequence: CASSQDQLAPTDTQYF. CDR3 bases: TGCGCCAGCAGCCAAGATCAGCTCGCTCCAACAGATACGCAGTATTTT.